Listed below are T cell receptor beta chains from one sample, sequenced in a study of control samples from healthy donors and cancer patients. Measured with immunoSEQ multiplex PCR; TCRdb has only the in-frame clones, and not every one. The data hold approximately 49,000 clones, with 86% observed a single time. The specimen sequenced was PBMCs. These receptors all stem from a woman aged 45-60 years with lung cancer. Both conserved end residues are part of each CDR3. The D gene is left open where the match is weak. Rows may omit the clone size; those that give it use once, few, many or a size class.

CDR3 DNA: TGTGCCAGCAGTTCTCCGACAAGGAACACTGAAGCTTTCTTT
CDR3 protein: CASSSPTRNTEAFF
clone size: NA
D gene: NA
V gene: TRBV6-2/TRBV6-3
J gene: TRBJ1-1

CDR3 DNA: TGCGCCAGCAGCTTGGCCGGGGCAGGCCCTTACTCTAGCACAGATACGCAGTATTTT
CDR3 protein: CASSLAGAGPYSSTDTQYF
clone size: once
D gene: NA
V gene: TRBV5-1
J gene: TRBJ2-3

CDR3 DNA: TGTGCCAGTAGTATCTCAGGGGGCGTTCCGGGCTACACCTTC
CDR3 protein: CASSISGGVPGYTF
clone size: medium-sized
D gene: TRBD1
V gene: TRBV19
J gene: TRBJ1-2

CDR3 DNA: TGTGCCAGCAGCGTAGCGGCTTACTATGGCTACACCTTC
CDR3 protein: CASSVAAYYGYTF
clone size: medium-sized
D gene: NA
V gene: TRBV9
J gene: TRBJ1-2

CDR3 DNA: TGTGCCTGGAGTGCCGACAGGGGTTACGAGCAGTACTTC
CDR3 protein: CAWSADRGYEQYF
clone size: NA
D gene: TRBD1
V gene: TRBV30
J gene: TRBJ2-7

CDR3 DNA: TGTGCCAGCAGGGAAAGGGGTTTAGCTGAAGCTTTCTTT
CDR3 protein: CASRERGLAEAFF
clone size: NA
D gene: NA
V gene: TRBV7-8
J gene: TRBJ1-1

CDR3 DNA: TGTGCCAGCAGTTCCCCGGGACAGGGTTTTGGCTACACCTTC
CDR3 protein: CASSSPGQGFGYTF
clone size: NA
D gene: TRBD1
V gene: TRBV27
J gene: TRBJ1-2

CDR3 DNA: TGTGCCATAGGACTAGCGGGCATTTCCTACGAGCAGTACTTC
CDR3 protein: CAIGLAGISYEQYF
clone size: NA
D gene: TRBD2
V gene: TRBV6-5
J gene: TRBJ2-7

CDR3 DNA: TGTGCCAGCAGCAACGCGGGGGCAGGCTACACCTTC
CDR3 protein: CASSNAGAGYTF
clone size: NA
D gene: NA
V gene: TRBV3-1/TRBV3-2
J gene: TRBJ1-2

CDR3 DNA: TGTGCCAGCAGAACAGAACAGGGGTCCTATGGCTACACCTTC
CDR3 protein: CASRTEQGSYGYTF
clone size: NA
D gene: TRBD1
V gene: TRBV6-5
J gene: TRBJ1-2

CDR3 DNA: TGTGCCAGCAGCCCGGCTTGGGGAGAGCAGTACTTC
CDR3 protein: CASSPAWGEQYF
clone size: NA
D gene: NA
V gene: TRBV3-1/TRBV3-2
J gene: TRBJ2-7

CDR3 DNA: TGTGCCAGCAGTTACTCGGGGACTAGCGATTTCCATGAGCAGTTCTTC
CDR3 protein: CASSYSGTSDFHEQFF
clone size: few
D gene: TRBD2
V gene: TRBV6-6
J gene: TRBJ2-1

CDR3 DNA: TGTGCCAGCAGTATCCTGTCGTCGGACACCGGGGAGCTGTTTTTT
CDR3 protein: CASSILSSDTGELFF
clone size: NA
D gene: NA
V gene: TRBV28
J gene: TRBJ2-2

CDR3 DNA: TGTGCCAGCAGACTCGACCCGGCCTATTACAATGAGCAGTTCTTC
CDR3 protein: CASRLDPAYYNEQFF
clone size: NA
D gene: NA
V gene: TRBV27
J gene: TRBJ2-1

CDR3 DNA: TGTGCCAGCAGTCCACCGGGGCGTGCCTATAATTCACCCCTCCACTTT
CDR3 protein: CASSPPGRAYNSPLHF
clone size: once
D gene: NA
V gene: TRBV28
J gene: TRBJ1-6

CDR3 DNA: TGTGCCACCAGTGATTCCGGAGGGGGGAACACTGAAGCTTTCTTT
CDR3 protein: CATSDSGGGNTEAFF
clone size: NA
D gene: NA
V gene: TRBV24-1
J gene: TRBJ1-1

CDR3 DNA: TGTGCCAGCAGTTCCACAGGGAGCGAGCAGTACTTC
CDR3 protein: CASSSTGSEQYF
clone size: NA
D gene: NA
V gene: TRBV7-9
J gene: TRBJ2-7

CDR3 DNA: TGTGCCAGCAGCTTAGGTTTATCGAACACCGGGGAGCTGTTTTTT
CDR3 protein: CASSLGLSNTGELFF
clone size: NA
D gene: NA
V gene: TRBV7-8
J gene: TRBJ2-2

CDR3 DNA: TGTGCCAGTCGAGGGGGCCCCATCTCTGGGGCCAACGTCCTGACTTTC
CDR3 protein: CASRGGPISGANVLTF
clone size: NA
D gene: TRBD1
V gene: TRBV19
J gene: TRBJ2-6

CDR3 DNA: TGTGCCAGCACTAGAGGGGTACACTCACCCCTCCACTTT
CDR3 protein: CASTRGVHSPLHF
clone size: NA
D gene: NA
V gene: TRBV27
J gene: TRBJ1-6

CDR3 DNA: TGTGCCAGCAGCTTACCTGCAGGGGGCCAGACCCAGTACTTC
CDR3 protein: CASSLPAGGQTQYF
clone size: NA
D gene: TRBD1
V gene: TRBV7-9
J gene: TRBJ2-5

CDR3 DNA: TGTGCCAGCAGCAACTATATGACTAGTGGCGGGGGGCCAGATACGCAGTATTTT
CDR3 protein: CASSNYMTSGGGPDTQYF
clone size: NA
D gene: NA
V gene: TRBV21-1
J gene: TRBJ2-3

CDR3 DNA: TGTGCCAGCAGTCCTCTTAGGGCAGATACGCAGTATTTT
CDR3 protein: CASSPLRADTQYF
clone size: NA
D gene: NA
V gene: TRBV6-5
J gene: TRBJ2-3

CDR3 DNA: TGTGCCAGCAGCTTACGGGTCTCAACTAATGAAAAACTGTTTTTT
CDR3 protein: CASSLRVSTNEKLFF
clone size: NA
D gene: NA
V gene: TRBV11-3
J gene: TRBJ1-4

CDR3 DNA: TGCGCCAGCAGCTTGCAAATGGGTAGCACAGATACGCAGTATTTT
CDR3 protein: CASSLQMGSTDTQYF
clone size: NA
D gene: NA
V gene: TRBV5-1
J gene: TRBJ2-3

CDR3 DNA: TGTGCCAGCAGCGATGCGACAGGGGGTATGAACACTGAAGCTTTCTTT
CDR3 protein: CASSDATGGMNTEAFF
clone size: few
D gene: TRBD1
V gene: TRBV9
J gene: TRBJ1-1

CDR3 DNA: TGTGCCAGCAGCTCCCCCTCCGACAGGGGTAGTGGTGAGCAGTTCTTC
CDR3 protein: CASSSPSDRGSGEQFF
clone size: once
D gene: TRBD1
V gene: TRBV11-3
J gene: TRBJ2-1

CDR3 DNA: TGTGCCAGCAGCTTAGGGACAGGGGGAGAAACTGAAGCTTTCTTT
CDR3 protein: CASSLGTGGETEAFF
clone size: NA
D gene: TRBD1
V gene: TRBV7-9
J gene: TRBJ1-1

CDR3 DNA: TGCGCCAGCAGCCAAGATCTGGGGGGAGGGGGCTTCGGGGAGACCCAGTACTTC
CDR3 protein: CASSQDLGGGGFGETQYF
clone size: NA
D gene: NA
V gene: TRBV4-3
J gene: TRBJ2-5

CDR3 DNA: TGTGCCAGCAGAGGTCTAGAGTCAGGGCAGTACTTC
CDR3 protein: CASRGLESGQYF
clone size: few
D gene: NA
V gene: TRBV25-1
J gene: TRBJ2-7

CDR3 DNA: TGTGCCAGCACCGAACCCAGGGAAGAGACCCAGTACTTC
CDR3 protein: CASTEPREETQYF
clone size: NA
D gene: NA
V gene: TRBV12-3/TRBV12-4
J gene: TRBJ2-5

CDR3 DNA: TGTGCCAGCAGCTTAAAGAGAACCAATCAGCCCCAGCATTTT
CDR3 protein: CASSLKRTNQPQHF
clone size: NA
D gene: NA
V gene: TRBV5-5
J gene: TRBJ1-5

CDR3 DNA: TGTGCCTGGACTGTCGAGTCAGGGTGGCAGACCCAGTACTTC
CDR3 protein: CAWTVESGWQTQYF
clone size: NA
D gene: NA
V gene: TRBV30
J gene: TRBJ2-5

CDR3 DNA: TGTGCCAGCAGTCCAAGCGGGGGACTTTACAATGAGCAGTTCTTC
CDR3 protein: CASSPSGGLYNEQFF
clone size: NA
D gene: TRBD2
V gene: TRBV7-3
J gene: TRBJ2-1

CDR3 DNA: TGTGCCAGTAGTACCGCAGGGGTTGGCACTGAAGCTTTCTTT
CDR3 protein: CASSTAGVGTEAFF
clone size: once
D gene: NA
V gene: TRBV19
J gene: TRBJ1-1

CDR3 DNA: TGTGCCAGCAGACAAAACAGGGCAGCTAACTATGGCTACACCTTC
CDR3 protein: CASRQNRAANYGYTF
clone size: NA
D gene: NA
V gene: TRBV3-1/TRBV3-2
J gene: TRBJ1-2

CDR3 DNA: TGTGCCAGCAGCTCTAGAGGGGGGACAGGGAGAAGCTACGAGCAGTACTTC
CDR3 protein: CASSSRGGTGRSYEQYF
clone size: once
D gene: TRBD1
V gene: TRBV11-3
J gene: TRBJ2-7

CDR3 DNA: TGTGCCAGCAGCCTCCCGGGGGCGACCTCCTACAATGAGCAGTTCTTC
CDR3 protein: CASSLPGATSYNEQFF
clone size: NA
D gene: NA
V gene: TRBV27
J gene: TRBJ2-1

CDR3 DNA: TGTGCCAGTAGTATAATCGGCGATACGCAGTATTTT
CDR3 protein: CASSIIGDTQYF
clone size: NA
D gene: NA
V gene: TRBV19
J gene: TRBJ2-3

CDR3 DNA: TGTGCCAACAGGCTGAACACTGAAGCTTTCTTT
CDR3 protein: CANRLNTEAFF
clone size: NA
D gene: NA
V gene: TRBV2
J gene: TRBJ1-1

CDR3 DNA: TGTGCCAGTATAGGGACCCTGAGGACCGGGGAGCTGTTTTTT
CDR3 protein: CASIGTLRTGELFF
clone size: NA
D gene: NA
V gene: TRBV19
J gene: TRBJ2-2

CDR3 DNA: TGTGCCAGCAGTTACTCGAACAGGATAGATACGCAGTATTTT
CDR3 protein: CASSYSNRIDTQYF
clone size: NA
D gene: NA
V gene: TRBV6-2/TRBV6-3
J gene: TRBJ2-3

CDR3 DNA: TGTGCCACTTCCTCGGGCCCACGGGAGACCCAGTACTTC
CDR3 protein: CATSSGPRETQYF
clone size: NA
D gene: NA
V gene: TRBV15
J gene: TRBJ2-5

CDR3 DNA: TGTGCCAGCAGTTACTCGATATCCCTCAGGGATTCACCCCTCCACTTT
CDR3 protein: CASSYSISLRDSPLHF
clone size: NA
D gene: NA
V gene: TRBV6-6
J gene: TRBJ1-6

CDR3 DNA: TGTGCCAGCGCCCAGAGGGCAGGAGCCTATAATTCACCCCTCCACTTT
CDR3 protein: CASAQRAGAYNSPLHF
clone size: NA
D gene: NA
V gene: TRBV28
J gene: TRBJ1-6

CDR3 DNA: TGCAGTGCTAGGAGCACAGATACGCAGTATTTT
CDR3 protein: CSARSTDTQYF
clone size: NA
D gene: NA
V gene: TRBV20-1
J gene: TRBJ2-3

CDR3 DNA: TGCGCCAGCAGCTTGGGAACAGGGGACACTGAAGCTTTCTTT
CDR3 protein: CASSLGTGDTEAFF
clone size: NA
D gene: TRBD1
V gene: TRBV5-1
J gene: TRBJ1-1

CDR3 DNA: TGTGCCAGCAGCTTATCAGGGAACACTGAAGCTTTCTTT
CDR3 protein: CASSLSGNTEAFF
clone size: once
D gene: NA
V gene: TRBV7-8
J gene: TRBJ1-1